Included here is one T cell receptor (beta chain) sequence, with context. The target antigen is unknown. The sample belongs to a study of blood T cells in healthy people across ages. Findings and caveats of the study: TCR beta diversity was tightly associated with the proportion of naive T cells.

A second about 7 to 12 cycle PCR used barcoded and J-beta primers. Tagging of each cDNA molecule was performed by a template-switch adaptor with 12 random nucleotides. TCRdb re-called the 5' RACE reads through MiXCR, storing one row per CDR3 protein. The sample lists some 1.5 million distinct CDR3 sequences, about 42% occurring once. Those donating, healthy Caucasian individuals from Russia, were aged about 6 to 90. Per sample, no less than 5.5 micrograms of total RNA were extracted. The clonotype originates from a young woman in good health. What was sequenced was blood.

This chain's CDR3 is CASSFRATNTGELFF. In DNA, the CDR3 is TGCGCCAGCAGCTTTAGGGCTACGAACACCGGGGAGCTGTTTTTT. The chain carries TRBV5-1 and TRBJ2-2; D not resolved. The CDR3 is made up of 15 amino acids. Deletions cut 2 bases from V and 0 bases from J, with 8 bases between. CDR1 and CDR2 from the germline V gene are SGHRS and YFSETQ.